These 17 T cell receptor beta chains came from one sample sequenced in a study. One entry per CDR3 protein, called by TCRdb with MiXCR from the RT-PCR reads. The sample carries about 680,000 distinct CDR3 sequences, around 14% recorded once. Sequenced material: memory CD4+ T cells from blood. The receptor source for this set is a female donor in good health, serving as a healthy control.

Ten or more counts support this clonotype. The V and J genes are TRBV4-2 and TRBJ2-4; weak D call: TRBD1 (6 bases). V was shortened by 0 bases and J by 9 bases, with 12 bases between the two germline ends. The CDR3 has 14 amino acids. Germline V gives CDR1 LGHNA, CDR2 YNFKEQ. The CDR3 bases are TGTGCCAGCAGCCAAGATGCTGGGACAAGCATTCAGTACTTC. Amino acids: CASSQDAGTSIQYF.

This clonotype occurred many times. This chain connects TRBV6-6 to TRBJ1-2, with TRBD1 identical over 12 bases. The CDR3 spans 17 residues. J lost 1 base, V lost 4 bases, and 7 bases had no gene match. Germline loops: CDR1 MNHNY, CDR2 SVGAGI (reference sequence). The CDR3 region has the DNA TGTGCCAGCAGTTCCGGGACAGGGGGCCCCTTTAACTATGGCTACACCTTC. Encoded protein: CASSSGTGGPFNYGYTF.

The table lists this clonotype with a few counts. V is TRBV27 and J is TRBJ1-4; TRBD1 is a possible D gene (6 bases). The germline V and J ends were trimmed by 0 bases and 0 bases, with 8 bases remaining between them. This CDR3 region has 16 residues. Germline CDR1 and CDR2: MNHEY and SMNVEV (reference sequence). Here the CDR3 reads CASSLSWTATNEKLFF. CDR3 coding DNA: TGTGCCAGCAGTTTATCTTGGACAGCAACTAATGAAAAACTGTTTTTT.

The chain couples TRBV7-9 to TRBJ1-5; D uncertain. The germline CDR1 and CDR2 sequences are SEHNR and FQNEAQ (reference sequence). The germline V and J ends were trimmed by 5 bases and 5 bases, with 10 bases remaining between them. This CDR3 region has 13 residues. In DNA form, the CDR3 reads TGTGCCAGCAGCCCGGATCTGGATCAGCCCCAGCATTTT. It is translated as CASSPDLDQPQHF.

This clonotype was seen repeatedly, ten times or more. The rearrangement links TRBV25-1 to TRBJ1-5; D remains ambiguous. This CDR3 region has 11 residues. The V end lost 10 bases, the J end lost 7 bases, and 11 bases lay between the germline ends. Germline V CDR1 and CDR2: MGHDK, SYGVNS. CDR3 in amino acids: CATFLTQPQHF. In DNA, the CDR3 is TGTGCCACCTTTTTAACCCAGCCCCAGCATTTT.

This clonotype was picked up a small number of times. This chain's CDR3 is CASSLVGGFTYNEQFF. Here the CDR3 DNA reads TGTGCCAGCAGCTTAGTAGGCGGGTTCACCTACAATGAGCAGTTCTTC. The chain couples TRBV7-2 to TRBJ2-1, with D perhaps matching TRBD2 (5 bases). CDR1 and CDR2 (germline): SGHTA, FQGNSA. This CDR3 has 16 amino acids. Between the trimmed V and J ends, which lost 1 base and 2 bases, there was a span of 12 bases. Based on the CDR3 plus reference TRBV7-2 and TRBJ2-1, the full variable domain is GAGVSQSPSNKVTEKGKDVELRCDPISGHTALYWYRQSLGQGLEFLIYFQGNSAPDKSGLPSDRFSAERTGGSVSTLTIQRTQQEDSAVYLCASSLVGGFTYNEQFFGPGTRLTVL.

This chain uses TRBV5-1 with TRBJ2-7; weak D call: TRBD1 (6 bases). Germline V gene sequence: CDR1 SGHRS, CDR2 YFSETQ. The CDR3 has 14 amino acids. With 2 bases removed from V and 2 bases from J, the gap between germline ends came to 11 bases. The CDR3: CASSFNRGTYEQYF. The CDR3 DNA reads TGCGCCAGCAGCTTTAATAGGGGGACCTACGAGCAGTACTTC.

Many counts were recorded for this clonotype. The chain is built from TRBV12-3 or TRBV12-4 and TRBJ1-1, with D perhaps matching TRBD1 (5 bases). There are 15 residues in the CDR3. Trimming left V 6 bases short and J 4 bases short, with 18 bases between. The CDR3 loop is CASRPIVSGGTEAFF. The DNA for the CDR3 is TGTGCCAGCAGGCCGATCGTGAGTGGGGGCACTGAAGCTTTCTTT.

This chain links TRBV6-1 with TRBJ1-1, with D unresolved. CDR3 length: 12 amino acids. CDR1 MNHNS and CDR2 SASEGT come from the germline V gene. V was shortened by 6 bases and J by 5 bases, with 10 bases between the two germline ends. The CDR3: CASSLGLTEAFF. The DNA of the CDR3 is TGTGCCAGCAGCCTTGGACTGACTGAAGCTTTCTTT.

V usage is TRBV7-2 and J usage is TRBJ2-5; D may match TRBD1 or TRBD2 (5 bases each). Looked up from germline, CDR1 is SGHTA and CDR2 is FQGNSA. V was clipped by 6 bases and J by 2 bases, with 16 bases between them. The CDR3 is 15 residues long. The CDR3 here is CASRGDRPEQETQYF. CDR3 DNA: TGTGCCAGCAGGGGGGACCGACCCGAACAAGAGACCCAGTACTTC.

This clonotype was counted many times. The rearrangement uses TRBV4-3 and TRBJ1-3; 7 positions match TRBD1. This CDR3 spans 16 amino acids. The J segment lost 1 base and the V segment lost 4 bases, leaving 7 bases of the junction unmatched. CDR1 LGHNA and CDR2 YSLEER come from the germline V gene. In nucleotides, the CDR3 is TGCGCCAGCAGCCCTACCGGACAGGCTTCTGGAAACACCATATATTTT. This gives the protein CASSPTGQASGNTIYF.

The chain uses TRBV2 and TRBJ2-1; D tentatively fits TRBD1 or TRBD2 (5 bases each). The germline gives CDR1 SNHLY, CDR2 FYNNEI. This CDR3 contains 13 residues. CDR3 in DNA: TGTGTCACCGGGACCGATTCCTACAATGAGCAGTTCTTC. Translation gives CVTGTDSYNEQFF.

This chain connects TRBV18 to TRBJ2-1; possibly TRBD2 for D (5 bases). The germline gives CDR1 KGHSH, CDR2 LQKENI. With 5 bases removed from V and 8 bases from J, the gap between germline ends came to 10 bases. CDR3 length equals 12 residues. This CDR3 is CASSLERDEQFF. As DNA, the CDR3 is TGTGCCAGCTCATTAGAGAGGGATGAGCAGTTCTTC.

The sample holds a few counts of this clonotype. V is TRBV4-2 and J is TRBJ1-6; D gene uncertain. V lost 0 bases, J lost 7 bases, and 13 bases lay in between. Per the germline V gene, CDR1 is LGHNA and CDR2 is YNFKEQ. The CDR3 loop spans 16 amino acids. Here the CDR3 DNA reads TGTGCCAGCAGCCAAGAGGCCCAAAAAAAGAATTCACCCCTCCACTTT. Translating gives CASSQEAQKKNSPLHF.

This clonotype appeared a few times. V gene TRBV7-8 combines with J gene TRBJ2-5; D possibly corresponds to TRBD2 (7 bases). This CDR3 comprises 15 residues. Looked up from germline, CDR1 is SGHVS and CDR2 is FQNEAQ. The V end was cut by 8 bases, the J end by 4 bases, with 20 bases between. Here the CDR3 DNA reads TGTGCCAGCTGTGGGGATGCGGGGGCGCGAGAGACCCAGTACTTC. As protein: CASCGDAGARETQYF.

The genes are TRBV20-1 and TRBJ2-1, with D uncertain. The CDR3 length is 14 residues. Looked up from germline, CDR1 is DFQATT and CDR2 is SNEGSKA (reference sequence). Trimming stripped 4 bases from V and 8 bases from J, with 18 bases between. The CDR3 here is CSAKRQTADDEQFF. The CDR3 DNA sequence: TGCAGTGCTAAAAGGCAGACTGCGGACGATGAGCAGTTCTTC.

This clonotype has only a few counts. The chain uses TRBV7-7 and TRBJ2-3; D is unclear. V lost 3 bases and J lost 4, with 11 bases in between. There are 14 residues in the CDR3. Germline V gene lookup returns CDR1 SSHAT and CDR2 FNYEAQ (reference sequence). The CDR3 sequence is CASSLSTTADTQYF. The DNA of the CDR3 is TGTGCCAGCAGCTTGTCTACCACTGCAGATACGCAGTATTTT.